Following are 24 T cell receptor beta chains from one sample sequenced in a study of blood T cell repertoires in COVID-19. Assay used: immunoSEQ multiplex PCR; TCRdb lists only in-frame clones, some missing. The sample has 120,000 to 150,000 clones, 84% seen once. Sequenced input: peripheral blood. Receptor source: a human donor in a cohort sampled during active COVID-19.

In its sample, this clone was seen once. CDR3 nucleotide sequence: TGTGCCAGTAGTTTGGGACTAGCGGGATCAGGAGAAGAGACCCAGTACTTC. This translates into CASSLGLAGSGEETQYF. The chain is built from TRBV19 and TRBJ2-5; 13 bases align to TRBD2. CDR3 length: 17 amino acids. The trim removed 5 bases at V and 3 bases at J, leaving 9 bases unmatched. The germline CDR1 and CDR2 sequences are LNHDA and SQIVND (reference sequence).

The chain links TRBV21-1 to TRBJ2-1; no DNA check was done on the table's D call, TRBD2. TRBV21-1 constitutes a pseudogene. CDR3 length equals 13 residues. This chain's CDR3 is CASSKDEGTEQFF. Here the CDR3 DNA reads TGTGCCAGCAGCAAAGACGAGGGTACTGAGCAGTTCTTC.

By proportion, this clone is medium-sized. This chain uses TRBV5-4 with TRBJ2-7, with D unclear. Germline CDR1 is SGHNT and CDR2 is YYREEE (reference sequence). V lost 1 base to trimming and J lost 5 bases, with 10 bases between them. The CDR3 totals 13 residues. The CDR3 region has the DNA TGTGCCAGCAGCTTGTCCAGGTACCACGAGCAGTACTTC. The encoded protein is CASSLSRYHEQYF.

The chain employs TRBV2 and TRBJ2-3; maybe TRBD2 (6 bases). This CDR3 region has 14 residues. Germline loops: CDR1 SNHLY, CDR2 FYNNEI. The V and J ends lost 3 bases and 7 bases respectively, with 14 bases between them. The CDR3 DNA reads TGTGCCAGCAGTGAGGAGACTAGTAGGAATACGCAGTATTTT. It yields the protein CASSEETSRNTQYF.

The V and J genes are TRBV7-9 and TRBJ1-1; maybe TRBD1 (5 bases). With 11 bases removed from V and 3 bases from J, the gap between germline ends came to 16 bases. CDR1 SEHNR and CDR2 FQNEAQ come from the germline V gene (reference sequence). This CDR3 has 13 residues. The DNA of the CDR3 is TGTGCCGGTGCGGTCAGGGCGGACACTGAAGCTTTCTTT. The encoded protein is CAGAVRADTEAFF.

The genes are TRBV18 and TRBJ2-3; 9 bases agree with TRBD2. The CDR3 is 16 residues long. The germline gives CDR1 KGHSH, CDR2 LQKENI. V was pared by 5 bases and J by 0 bases, with 6 bases of the junction left unmatched. The CDR3 DNA follows: TGTGCCAGCTCAAAACTAGCGGGCCGTAGCACAGATACGCAGTATTTT. Protein product: CASSKLAGRSTDTQYF.

The V gene is TRBV24-1, the J gene TRBJ2-1; D unresolved. Trimming pared 3 bases from V and 2 bases from J, leaving 4 bases between. Germline CDR1 is KGHDR and CDR2 is SFDVKD. This CDR3 comprises 13 residues. DNA for the CDR3: TGTGCCACCAGTGATGGCCCCTACAATGAGCAGTTCTTC. This encodes CATSDGPYNEQFF.

The V and J genes are TRBV7-9 and TRBJ2-7; 10 nucleotides line up with TRBD2. Trimming removed 6 bases from V and 6 bases from J; junction bases left unmatched: 8. CDR1 SEHNR and CDR2 FQNEAQ come from the germline V gene (reference sequence). The CDR3 sequence is 14 residues long. Here the CDR3 DNA reads TGTGCCAGCAGTTCTAGCGGGGGCCCCGGCGAGCAGTACTTC. Its translation is CASSSSGGPGEQYF.

The V call is TRBV5-1, the J call TRBJ1-2; TRBD1 might be the D (5 bases). V shed 0 bases and J shed 4 bases, with 7 bases lying between them. The CDR3 covers 13 residues. CDR1 and CDR2 from the germline V gene are SGHRS and YFSETQ. The CDR3 protein is CASSLADSYGYTF. The CDR3 bases are TGCGCCAGCAGCTTGGCCGACAGCTATGGCTACACCTTC.

This clone was found once. The chain employs TRBV5-5 and TRBJ2-7; 7 bases fit TRBD1. CDR3 length: 16 residues. CDR1 and CDR2 (germline): SGHKS, YYEKEE (reference sequence). V shed 4 bases and J 2 bases; nucleotides not matched to a gene: 12. CDR3 coding DNA: TGTGCCAGCAGCCCACGAGGGGACAGTATAGCCTACGAGCAGTACTTC. Residues: CASSPRGDSIAYEQYF.

V gene TRBV13 combines with J gene TRBJ2-3; 10 nucleotides match TRBD2. Germline V CDR1 and CDR2: PRHDT, FYEKMQ (reference sequence). This CDR3 spans 14 amino acids. The V gene end was trimmed by 5 bases and the J gene end by 6 bases; junction bases not matched to a gene: 5. The CDR3 DNA sequence: TGTGCCAGCAGCCTAGCGGGAGACTTGGATACGCAGTATTTT. Encoded protein: CASSLAGDLDTQYF.

The chain is built from TRBV15 and TRBJ2-2, with 9 bases matching TRBD1. Germline V gene lookup returns CDR1 LNHNV and CDR2 YYDKDF (reference sequence). The length of the CDR3 is 17 residues. J gave up 4 bases and V 5 bases, and 11 bases lay outside the gene matches. The CDR3 nucleotides are TGTGCCACCAGCGGACCCGGGACAGGGTCGTTCACCGGGGAGCTGTTTTTT. Protein: CATSGPGTGSFTGELFF.

This clone was seen a single time. The chain is built from TRBV29-1 and TRBJ2-7, with 9 bases identical to TRBD2. Germline CDR1 SQVTM, CDR2 ANQGSEA. The CDR3 contains 13 residues. V dropped 6 bases and J dropped 5; count of bases not matched to a gene: 8. The CDR3 sequence is CSVLLAGSNEQYV. For the CDR3, the DNA is TGCAGCGTCCTCCTAGCGGGATCCAACGAGCAGTACGTC.

The chain combines TRBV29-1 with TRBJ2-2, with D tentatively TRBD1 (6 bases). Trimming took off 3 bases at V and 5 bases at J, with 10 bases between the two ends. This CDR3 region has 13 residues. The germline gives CDR1 SQVTM, CDR2 ANQGSEA. CDR3 coding DNA: TGCAGCGTTGACGTAGGGGGAACCGGGGAGCTGTTTTTT. This codes for CSVDVGGTGELFF.

This sequence joins TRBV6-5 and TRBJ1-3, with 7 bases identical to TRBD1. The length of the CDR3 is 15 residues. Losses at the gene ends were 6 bases for V and 3 bases for J; bases not matched to a gene: 8. CDR1 is MNHEY and CDR2 is SVGAGI in the germline V gene. This chain's CDR3 is CASSPPGTVGNTIYF. DNA of the CDR3: TGTGCCAGCAGCCCCCCGGGGACAGTTGGAAACACCATATATTTT.

The rearrangement joins TRBV2 to TRBJ2-3, with 11 bases that match TRBD2. The V segment lost 6 bases and the J segment 0 bases; nucleotides outside the gene matches: 5. This CDR3 is 16 amino acids long. Germline assignment: CDR1 SNHLY and CDR2 FYNNEI. This CDR3 reads CASSRLAGSSTDTQYF. The CDR3 DNA reads TGTGCCAGCAGCCGACTAGCGGGATCTAGCACAGATACGCAGTATTTT.

The J gene is TRBJ1-6, the V gene TRBV7-3; perhaps TRBD1 as D (6 bases). V was shortened by 0 bases and J by 8 bases, with 11 bases between the two germline ends. Germline V gene data show CDR1 as SGHTA and CDR2 as FQGTGA. This CDR3 has 15 amino acids. The CDR3 here is CASSLTTGWDSPLHF. In DNA form, the CDR3 reads TGTGCCAGCAGCTTAACAACAGGGTGGGATTCACCCCTCCACTTT.

The V call is TRBV6-5, the J call TRBJ1-1; D is uncertain. Germline V gene sequence: CDR1 MNHEY, CDR2 SVGAGI. This CDR3 contains 14 residues. The V end lost 6 bases, the J end lost 0 bases, and 11 bases lay between the germline ends. The CDR3 here is CASRYRAMNTEAFF. CDR3 DNA sequence: TGTGCCAGCAGATACAGAGCCATGAACACTGAAGCTTTCTTT.

CDR3 DNA: TGTGCCAGCAGTTCCTCGAGGACAGGGAGCTTCACAGATACGCAGTATTTT. It specifies CASSSSRTGSFTDTQYF. The chain has TRBV27 and TRBJ2-3; 8 nucleotides align to TRBD1. J lost 2 bases, V lost 4 bases, and 11 bases had no gene match. Looked up from germline, CDR1 is MNHEY and CDR2 is SMNVEV (reference sequence). CDR3 length equals 17 residues.

V usage is TRBV30 and J usage is TRBJ2-3, with TRBD2 matching 8 bases. Germline CDR1 reads GTSNPN; CDR2 reads SVGIG (reference sequence). The CDR3 runs 14 residues. The V segment lost 4 bases and the J segment 0 bases; nucleotides outside the gene matches: 3. The CDR3 DNA sequence: TGTGCCTGGAACCCTAGCGGGAGCACAGATACGCAGTATTTT. It translates to CAWNPSGSTDTQYF.

This clone came up a few times. The chain combines TRBV18 with TRBJ2-3; 8 bases map to TRBD2. CDR1 and CDR2 (germline): KGHSH, LQKENI. This CDR3 spans 15 amino acids. J lost 6 bases, V lost 4 bases, and 9 bases had no gene match. Here the CDR3 reads CASSRSGGGSDTQYF. DNA of the CDR3: TGTGCCAGCTCACGGAGCGGGGGAGGTTCGGATACGCAGTATTTT.

The DNA for the CDR3 is TGTGCCAGCAGCCGAGGGTACTACGAGCAGTACTTC. Protein product: CASSRGYYEQYF. The chain joins TRBV12-3 or TRBV12-4 to TRBJ2-7; TRBD2 is a possible D gene (5 bases). The CDR3 is 12 amino acids. Trimming stripped 6 bases from V and 3 bases from J, with 9 bases between.

The chain combines TRBV9 with TRBJ2-7; D ambiguous. V lost 0 bases, J lost 0 bases, and 7 bases lay in between. Per the germline V gene, CDR1 is SGDLS and CDR2 is YYNGEE. The CDR3 spans 14 residues. CDR3 protein: CASSVGGSSYEQYF. The CDR3 DNA is TGTGCCAGCAGCGTAGGCGGCAGCTCCTACGAGCAGTACTTC.

This chain uses TRBV12-3 or TRBV12-4 with TRBJ2-3, with a tentative D call TRBD2 (6 bases). This CDR3 spans 12 amino acids. Trimming took 3 bases from V and 5 from J, leaving 6 bases between them. The CDR3 reads CASSLGGDTQYF. CDR3 DNA sequence: TGTGCCAGCAGTTTGGGAGGAGATACGCAGTATTTT.